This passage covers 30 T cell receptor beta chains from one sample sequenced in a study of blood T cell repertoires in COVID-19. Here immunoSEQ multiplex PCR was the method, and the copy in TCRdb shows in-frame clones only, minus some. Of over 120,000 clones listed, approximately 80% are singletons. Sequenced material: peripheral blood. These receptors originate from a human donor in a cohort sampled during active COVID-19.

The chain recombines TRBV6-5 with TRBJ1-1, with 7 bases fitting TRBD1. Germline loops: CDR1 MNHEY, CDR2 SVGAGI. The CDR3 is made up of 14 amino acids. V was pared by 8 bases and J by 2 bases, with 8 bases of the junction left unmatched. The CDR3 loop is CASSRQGGNTEAFF. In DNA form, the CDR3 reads TGTGCCAGCTCCAGACAGGGCGGCAACACTGAAGCTTTCTTT.

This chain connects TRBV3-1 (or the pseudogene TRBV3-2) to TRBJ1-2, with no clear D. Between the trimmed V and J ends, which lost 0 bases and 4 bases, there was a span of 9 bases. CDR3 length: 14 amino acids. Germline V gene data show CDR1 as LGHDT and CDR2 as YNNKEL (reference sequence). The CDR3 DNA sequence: TGTGCCAGCAGCCAAGAACTGAGGAGCTATGGCTACACCTTC. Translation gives CASSQELRSYGYTF.

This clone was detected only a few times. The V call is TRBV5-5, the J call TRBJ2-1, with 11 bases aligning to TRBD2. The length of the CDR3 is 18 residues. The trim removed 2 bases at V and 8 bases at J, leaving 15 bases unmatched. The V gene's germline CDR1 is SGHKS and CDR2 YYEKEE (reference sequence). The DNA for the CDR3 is TGTGCCAGCAGCTTAAGACCCTTGACTAGCGGGACGGGGCATGAGCAGTTCTTC. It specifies CASSLRPLTSGTGHEQFF.

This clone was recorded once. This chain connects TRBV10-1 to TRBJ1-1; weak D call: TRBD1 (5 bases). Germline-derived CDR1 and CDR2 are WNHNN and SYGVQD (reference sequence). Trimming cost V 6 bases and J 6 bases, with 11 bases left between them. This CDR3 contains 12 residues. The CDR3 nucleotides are TGCGCCAGCAGCCCAGGGTACCCTGAAGCTTTCTTT. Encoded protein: CASSPGYPEAFF.

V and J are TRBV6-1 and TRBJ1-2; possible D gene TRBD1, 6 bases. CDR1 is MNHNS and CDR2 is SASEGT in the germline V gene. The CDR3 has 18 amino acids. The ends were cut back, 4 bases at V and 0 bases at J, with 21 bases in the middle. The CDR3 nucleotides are TGTGCCAGCAGTGTACAGGGTTCCCTACTGCGTGCTAACTATGGCTACACCTTC. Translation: CASSVQGSLLRANYGYTF.

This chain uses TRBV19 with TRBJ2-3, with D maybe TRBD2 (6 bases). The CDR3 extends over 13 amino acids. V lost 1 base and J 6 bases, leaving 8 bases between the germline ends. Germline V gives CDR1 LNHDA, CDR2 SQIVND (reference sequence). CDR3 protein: CASSIGLADTQYF. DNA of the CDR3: TGTGCCAGTAGTATAGGGCTAGCGGATACGCAGTATTTT.

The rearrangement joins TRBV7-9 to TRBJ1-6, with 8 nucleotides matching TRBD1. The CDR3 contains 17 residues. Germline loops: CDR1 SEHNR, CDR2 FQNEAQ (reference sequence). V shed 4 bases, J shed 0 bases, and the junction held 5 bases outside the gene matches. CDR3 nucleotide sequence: TGTGCCAGCAGCTCGGGACAGGCAAGCTCCTATAATTCACCCCTCCACTTT. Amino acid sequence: CASSSGQASSYNSPLHF.

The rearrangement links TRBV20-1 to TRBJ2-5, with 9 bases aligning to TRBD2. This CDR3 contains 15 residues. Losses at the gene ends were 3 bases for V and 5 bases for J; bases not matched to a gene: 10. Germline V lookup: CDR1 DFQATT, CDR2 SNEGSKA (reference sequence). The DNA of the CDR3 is TGCAGTGCTAGTGGGGTAGCGGGGGTGGTTGAGACCCAGTACTTC. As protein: CSASGVAGVVETQYF.

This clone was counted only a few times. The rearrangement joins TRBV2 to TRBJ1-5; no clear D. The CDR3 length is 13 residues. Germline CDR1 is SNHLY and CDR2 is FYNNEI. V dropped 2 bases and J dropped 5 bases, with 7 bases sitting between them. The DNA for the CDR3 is TGTGCCAGCAGTGAACTGGGAGATCAGCCCCAGCATTTT. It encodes CASSELGDQPQHF.

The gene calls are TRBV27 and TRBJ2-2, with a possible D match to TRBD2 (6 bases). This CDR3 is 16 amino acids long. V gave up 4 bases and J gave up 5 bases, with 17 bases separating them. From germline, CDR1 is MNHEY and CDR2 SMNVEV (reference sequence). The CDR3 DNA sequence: TGTGCCAGCAGTTCCGACATGCGGGGAGGAACCGGGGAGCTGTTTTTT. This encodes CASSSDMRGGTGELFF.

The CDR3: CASSQRTGGVGITGELFF. The CDR3 nucleotides read TGTGCCAGCAGCCAAAGGACAGGGGGAGTTGGGATCACCGGGGAGCTGTTTTTT. The chain joins TRBV16 to TRBJ2-2, with TRBD1 matching over 10 bases. CDR1 and CDR2 from the germline V gene are KGHSY and FQNENV. The length of the CDR3 is 18 residues. The trim removed 2 bases at V and 4 bases at J, leaving 10 bases unmatched. Filled out from reference TRBV16 and TRBJ2-2, the complete variable domain reads GEEVAQTPKHLVRGEGQKAKLYCAPIKGHSYVFWYQQVLKNEFKFLISFQNENVFDETGMPKERFSAKCLPNSPCSLEIQATKLEDSAVYFCASSQRTGGVGITGELFFGEGSRLTVL.

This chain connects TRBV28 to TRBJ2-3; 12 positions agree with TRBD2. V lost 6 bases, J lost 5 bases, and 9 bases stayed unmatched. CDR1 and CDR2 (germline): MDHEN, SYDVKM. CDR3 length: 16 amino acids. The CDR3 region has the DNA TGTGCCAGCAGCCCGAATGGACTAGCGGGAAGAGATACGCAGTATTTT. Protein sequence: CASSPNGLAGRDTQYF.

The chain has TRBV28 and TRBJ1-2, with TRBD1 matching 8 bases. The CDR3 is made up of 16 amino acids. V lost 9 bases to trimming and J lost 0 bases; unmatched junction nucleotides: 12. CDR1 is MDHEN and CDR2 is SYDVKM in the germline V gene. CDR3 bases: TGTGCCAGTCTTCCAGCCAGGGGGCGGGCTAACTATGGCTACACCTTC. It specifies CASLPARGRANYGYTF.

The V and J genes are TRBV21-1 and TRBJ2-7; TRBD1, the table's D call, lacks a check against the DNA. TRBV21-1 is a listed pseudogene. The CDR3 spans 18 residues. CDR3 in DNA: TGTGCCAGCAGCTTCAAGAACCCTGGGACAGCCCCGGAGGGCGAGCAGTACTTC. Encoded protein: CASSFKNPGTAPEGEQYF.

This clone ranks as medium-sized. In DNA form, the CDR3 reads TGTGCCAGCAGTGAACTAGCGGGGAACACCGGGGAGCTGTTTTTT. Translated: CASSELAGNTGELFF. This chain joins TRBV2 and TRBJ2-2, with 8 bases lining up with TRBD2. CDR3 length: 15 residues. V shed 2 bases and J 1 base; nucleotides not matched to a gene: 0. CDR1 is SNHLY, CDR2 FYNNEI, per germline.

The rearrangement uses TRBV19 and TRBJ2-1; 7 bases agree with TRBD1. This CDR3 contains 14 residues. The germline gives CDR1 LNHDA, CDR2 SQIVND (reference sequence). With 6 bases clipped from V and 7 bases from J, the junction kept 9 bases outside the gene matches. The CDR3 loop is CASSTIGQENEQFF. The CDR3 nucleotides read TGTGCCAGTAGCACGATCGGACAGGAAAATGAGCAGTTCTTC.

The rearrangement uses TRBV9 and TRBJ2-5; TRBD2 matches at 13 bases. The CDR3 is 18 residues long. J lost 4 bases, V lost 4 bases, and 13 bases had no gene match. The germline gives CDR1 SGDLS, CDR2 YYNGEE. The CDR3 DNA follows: TGTGCCAGCAGCCCCCACTTGGGACTAGCGGGGCTCGGAGAGACCCAGTACTTC. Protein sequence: CASSPHLGLAGLGETQYF. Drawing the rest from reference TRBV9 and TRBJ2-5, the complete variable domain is DSGVTQTPKHLITATGQRVTLRCSPRSGDLSVYWYQQSLDQGLQFLIQYYNGEERAKGNILERFSAQQFPDLHSELNLSSLELGDSALYFCASSPHLGLAGLGETQYFGPGTRLLVL.

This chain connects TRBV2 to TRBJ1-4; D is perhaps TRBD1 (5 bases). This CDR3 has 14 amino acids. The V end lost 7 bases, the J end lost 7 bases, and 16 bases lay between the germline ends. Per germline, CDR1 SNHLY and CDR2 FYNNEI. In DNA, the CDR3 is TGTGCCAGCATAGCGGAGACAGAGGCTGAAAAACTGTTTTTT. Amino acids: CASIAETEAEKLFF.

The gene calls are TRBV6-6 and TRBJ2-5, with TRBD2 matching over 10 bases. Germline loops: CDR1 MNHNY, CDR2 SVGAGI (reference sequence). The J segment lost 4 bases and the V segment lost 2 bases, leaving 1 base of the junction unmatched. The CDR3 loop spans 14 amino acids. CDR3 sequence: CASSYSGGGETQYF. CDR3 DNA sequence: TGTGCCAGCAGTTACAGCGGGGGGGGAGAGACCCAGTACTTC.

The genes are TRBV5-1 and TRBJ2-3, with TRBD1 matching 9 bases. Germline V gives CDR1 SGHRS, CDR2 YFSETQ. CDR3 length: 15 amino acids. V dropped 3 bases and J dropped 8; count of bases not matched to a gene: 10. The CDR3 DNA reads TGCGCCAGCAGCTCACCGGGACAGGGTATCGGTACGCAGTATTTT. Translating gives CASSSPGQGIGTQYF. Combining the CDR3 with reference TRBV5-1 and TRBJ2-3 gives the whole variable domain KAGVTQTPRYLIKTRGQQVTLSCSPISGHRSVSWYQQTPGQGLQFLFEYFSETQRNKGNFPGRFSGRQFSNSRSEMNVSTLELGDSALYLCASSSPGQGIGTQYFGPGTRLTVL.

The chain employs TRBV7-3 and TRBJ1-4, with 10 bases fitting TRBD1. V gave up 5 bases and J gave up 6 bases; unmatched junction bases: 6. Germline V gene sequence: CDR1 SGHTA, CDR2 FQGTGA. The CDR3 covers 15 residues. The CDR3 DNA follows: TGTGCCAGCAGCCGGCGACAGGGGGCATATGAAAAACTGTTTTTT. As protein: CASSRRQGAYEKLFF.

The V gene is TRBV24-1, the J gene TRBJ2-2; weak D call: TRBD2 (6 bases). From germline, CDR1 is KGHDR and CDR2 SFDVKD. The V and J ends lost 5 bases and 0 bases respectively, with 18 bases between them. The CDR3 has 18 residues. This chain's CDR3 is CATSVMGGRSPNTGELFF. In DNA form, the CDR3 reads TGTGCCACCAGTGTTATGGGAGGACGCTCACCGAACACCGGGGAGCTGTTTTTT.

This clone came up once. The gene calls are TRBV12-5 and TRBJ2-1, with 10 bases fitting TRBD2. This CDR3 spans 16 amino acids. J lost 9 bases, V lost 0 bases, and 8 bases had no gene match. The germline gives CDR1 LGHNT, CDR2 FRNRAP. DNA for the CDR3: TGTGCTAGTGGTTTGGTACTAAGCGGGAGGGCCGGTGAGCAGTTCTTC. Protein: CASGLVLSGRAGEQFF.

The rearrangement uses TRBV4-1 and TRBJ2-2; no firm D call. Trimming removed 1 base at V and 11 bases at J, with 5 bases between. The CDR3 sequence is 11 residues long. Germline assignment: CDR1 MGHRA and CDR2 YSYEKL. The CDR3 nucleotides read TGCGCCAGCAGCCAAGGGCAAGAGCTGTTTTTT. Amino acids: CASSQGQELFF.

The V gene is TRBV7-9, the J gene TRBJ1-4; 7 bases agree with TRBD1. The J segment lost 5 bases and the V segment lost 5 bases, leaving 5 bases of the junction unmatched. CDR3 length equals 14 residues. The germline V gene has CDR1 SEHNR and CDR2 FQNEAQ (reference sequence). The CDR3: CASSRTGWNEKLFF. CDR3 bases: TGTGCCAGCAGCCGGACAGGTTGGAATGAAAAACTGTTTTTT.

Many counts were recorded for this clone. The CDR3: CASSRQGGTGELFF. CDR3 DNA: TGTGCCAGCAGTAGACAGGGCGGCACCGGGGAGCTGTTTTTT. The gene calls are TRBV9 and TRBJ2-2; 7 positions agree with TRBD1. The V segment lost 5 bases and the J segment 4 bases; nucleotides outside the gene matches: 5. Per germline, CDR1 SGDLS and CDR2 YYNGEE. CDR3 size: 14 residues.

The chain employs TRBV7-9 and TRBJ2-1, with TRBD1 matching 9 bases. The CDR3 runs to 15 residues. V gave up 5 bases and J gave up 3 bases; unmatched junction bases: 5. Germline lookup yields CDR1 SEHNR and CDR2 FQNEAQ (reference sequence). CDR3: CASSPGQGLYNEQFF. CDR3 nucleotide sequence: TGTGCCAGCAGCCCTGGACAGGGGCTCTACAATGAGCAGTTCTTC.

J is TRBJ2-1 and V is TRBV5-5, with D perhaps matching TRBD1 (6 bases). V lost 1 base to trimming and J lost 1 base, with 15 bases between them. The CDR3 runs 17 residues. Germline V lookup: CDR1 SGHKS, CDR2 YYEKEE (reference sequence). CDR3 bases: TGTGCCAGCAGCTTGACAAGGACAGCGGCTTCCTACAATGAGCAGTTCTTC. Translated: CASSLTRTAASYNEQFF.

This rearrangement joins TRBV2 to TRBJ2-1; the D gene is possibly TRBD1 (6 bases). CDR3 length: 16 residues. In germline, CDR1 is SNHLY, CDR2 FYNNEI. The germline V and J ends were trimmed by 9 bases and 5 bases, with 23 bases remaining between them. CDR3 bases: TGTGCCAGGACCTCCCCCGGGACACCGAAGGACAATGAGCAGTTCTTC. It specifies CARTSPGTPKDNEQFF.

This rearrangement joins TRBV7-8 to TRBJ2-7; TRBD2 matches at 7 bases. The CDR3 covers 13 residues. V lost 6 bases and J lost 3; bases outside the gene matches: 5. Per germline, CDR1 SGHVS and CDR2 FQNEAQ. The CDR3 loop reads CASSMGGDYEQYF. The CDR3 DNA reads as TGTGCCAGCAGTATGGGGGGGGACTACGAGCAGTACTTC.